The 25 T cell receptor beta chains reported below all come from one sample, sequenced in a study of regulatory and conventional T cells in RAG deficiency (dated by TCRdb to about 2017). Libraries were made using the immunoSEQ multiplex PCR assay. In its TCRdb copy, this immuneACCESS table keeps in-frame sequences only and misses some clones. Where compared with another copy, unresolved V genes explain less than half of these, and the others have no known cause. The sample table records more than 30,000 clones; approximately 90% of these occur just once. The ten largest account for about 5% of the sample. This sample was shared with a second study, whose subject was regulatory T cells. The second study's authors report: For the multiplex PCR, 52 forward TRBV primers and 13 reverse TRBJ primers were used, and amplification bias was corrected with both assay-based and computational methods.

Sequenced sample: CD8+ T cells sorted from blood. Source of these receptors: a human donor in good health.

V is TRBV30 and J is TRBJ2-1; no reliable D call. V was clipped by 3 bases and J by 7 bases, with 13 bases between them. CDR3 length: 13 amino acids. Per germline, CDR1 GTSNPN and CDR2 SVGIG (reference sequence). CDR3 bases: TGTGCCTGGAGCGAGTCAGACTTGAATGAGCAGTTCTTC. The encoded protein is CAWSESDLNEQFF.

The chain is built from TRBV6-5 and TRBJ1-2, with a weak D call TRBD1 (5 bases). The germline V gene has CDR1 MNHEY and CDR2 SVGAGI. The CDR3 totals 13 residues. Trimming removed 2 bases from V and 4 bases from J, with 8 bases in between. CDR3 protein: CASSYDRTYGYTF. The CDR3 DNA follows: TGTGCCAGCAGTTACGACAGAACCTATGGCTACACCTTC.

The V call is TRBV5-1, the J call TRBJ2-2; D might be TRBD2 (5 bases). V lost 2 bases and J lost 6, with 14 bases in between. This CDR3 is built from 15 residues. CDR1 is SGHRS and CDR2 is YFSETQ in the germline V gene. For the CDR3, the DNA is TGCGCCAGCAGCTTTGACGGACTCCCCGCCGGGGAGCTGTTTTTT. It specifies CASSFDGLPAGELFF.

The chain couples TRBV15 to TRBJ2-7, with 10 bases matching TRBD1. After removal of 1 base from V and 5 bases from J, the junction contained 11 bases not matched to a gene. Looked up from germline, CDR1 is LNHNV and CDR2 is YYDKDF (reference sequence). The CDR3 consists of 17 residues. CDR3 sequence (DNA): TGTGCCACCAGCAGAGCCGGGACAGGGGACCTCCGGGACGAGCAGTACTTC. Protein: CATSRAGTGDLRDEQYF. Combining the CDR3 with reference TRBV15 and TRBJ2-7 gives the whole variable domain DAMVIQNPRYQVTQFGKPVTLSCSQTLNHNVMYWYQQKSSQAPKLLFHYYDKDFNNEADTPDNFQSRRPNTSFCFLDIRSPGLGDTAMYLCATSRAGTGDLRDEQYFGPGTRLTVT.

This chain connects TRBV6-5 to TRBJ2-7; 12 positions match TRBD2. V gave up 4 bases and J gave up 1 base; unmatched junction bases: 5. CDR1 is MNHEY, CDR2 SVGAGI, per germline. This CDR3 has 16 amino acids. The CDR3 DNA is TGTGCCAGCAGTTCACTTCTAGCGGGAGGGTCCTACGAGCAGTACTTC. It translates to CASSSLLAGGSYEQYF.

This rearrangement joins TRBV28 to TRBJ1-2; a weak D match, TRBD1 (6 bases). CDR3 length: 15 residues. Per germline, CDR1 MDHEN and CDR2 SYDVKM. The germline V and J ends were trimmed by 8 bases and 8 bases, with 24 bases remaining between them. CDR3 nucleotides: TGTGCCAGCCTCGGCACAGACAGGAAAGACTGGGGCTACACCTTC. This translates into CASLGTDRKDWGYTF.

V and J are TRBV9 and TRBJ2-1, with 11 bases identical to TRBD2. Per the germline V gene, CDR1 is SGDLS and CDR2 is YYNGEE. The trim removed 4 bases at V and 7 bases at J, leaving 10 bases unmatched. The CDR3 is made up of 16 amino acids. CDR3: CASSPLAGGAGNEQFF. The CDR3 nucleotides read TGTGCCAGCAGCCCCTTAGCGGGAGGGGCGGGTAATGAGCAGTTCTTC.

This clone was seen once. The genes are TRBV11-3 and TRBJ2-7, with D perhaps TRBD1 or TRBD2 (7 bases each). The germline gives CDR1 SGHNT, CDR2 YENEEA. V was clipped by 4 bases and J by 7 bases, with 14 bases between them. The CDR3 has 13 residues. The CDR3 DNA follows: TGTGCCAGCAGCTCCAGGGGGGGTGAGGAGCAGTACTTC. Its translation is CASSSRGGEEQYF.

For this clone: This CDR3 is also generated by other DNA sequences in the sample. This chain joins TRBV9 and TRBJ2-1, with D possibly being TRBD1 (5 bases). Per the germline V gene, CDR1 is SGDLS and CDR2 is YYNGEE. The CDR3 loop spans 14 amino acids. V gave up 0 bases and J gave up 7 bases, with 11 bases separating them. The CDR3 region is CASSVGGESNEQFF. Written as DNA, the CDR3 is TGTGCCAGCAGCGTAGGGGGCGAGTCAAATGAGCAGTTCTTC.

The CDR3 nucleotides read TGTGCCAGCTCACTCCAGGGGAAAGGCGAGCAGTACTTC. Amino acid sequence: CASSLQGKGEQYF. The chain has TRBV6-1 and TRBJ2-7; D is perhaps TRBD1 (6 bases). This CDR3 contains 13 residues. V lost 8 bases and J lost 6, with 17 bases in between. Germline V CDR1 and CDR2: MNHNS, SASEGT.

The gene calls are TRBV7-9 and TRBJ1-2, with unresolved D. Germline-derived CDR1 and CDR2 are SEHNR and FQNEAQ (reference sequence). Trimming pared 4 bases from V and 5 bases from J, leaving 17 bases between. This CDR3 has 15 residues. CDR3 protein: CASSSSEGGEYGYTF. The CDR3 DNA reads TGTGCCAGCAGCTCATCGGAGGGAGGAGAATATGGCTACACCTTC.

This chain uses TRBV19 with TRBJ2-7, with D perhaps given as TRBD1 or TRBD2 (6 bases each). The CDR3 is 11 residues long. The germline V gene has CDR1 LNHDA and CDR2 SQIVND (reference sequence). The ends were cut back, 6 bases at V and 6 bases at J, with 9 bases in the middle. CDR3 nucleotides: TGTGCCAGTAGAGGGGGAGGCGAGCAGTACTTC. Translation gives CASRGGGEQYF.

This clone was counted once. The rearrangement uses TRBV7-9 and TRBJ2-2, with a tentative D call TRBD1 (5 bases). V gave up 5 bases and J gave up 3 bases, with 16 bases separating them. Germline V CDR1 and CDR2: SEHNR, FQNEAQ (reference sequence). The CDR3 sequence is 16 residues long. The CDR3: CASSRDQPRDTGELFF. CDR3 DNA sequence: TGTGCCAGCAGCCGCGACCAGCCCAGGGACACCGGGGAGCTGTTTTTT.

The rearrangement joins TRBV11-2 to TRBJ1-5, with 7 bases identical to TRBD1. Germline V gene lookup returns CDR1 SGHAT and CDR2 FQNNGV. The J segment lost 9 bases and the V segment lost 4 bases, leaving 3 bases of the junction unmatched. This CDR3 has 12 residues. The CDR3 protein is CASSSQGGPQHF. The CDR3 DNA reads TGTGCCAGCAGCTCCCAGGGGGGGCCCCAGCATTTT.

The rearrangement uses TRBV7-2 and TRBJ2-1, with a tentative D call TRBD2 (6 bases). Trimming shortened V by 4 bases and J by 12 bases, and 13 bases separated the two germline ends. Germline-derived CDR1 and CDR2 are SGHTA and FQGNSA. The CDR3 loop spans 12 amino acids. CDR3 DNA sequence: TGTGCCAGCAGCTCTGGATGGGGAGGGCAGTTCTTC. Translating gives CASSSGWGGQFF.

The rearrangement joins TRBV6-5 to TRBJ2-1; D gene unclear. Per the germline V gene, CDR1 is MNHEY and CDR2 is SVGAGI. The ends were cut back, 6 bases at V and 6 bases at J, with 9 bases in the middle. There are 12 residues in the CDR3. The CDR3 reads CASSPLGNEQFF. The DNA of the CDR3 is TGTGCCAGCAGCCCCCTTGGCAATGAGCAGTTCTTC.

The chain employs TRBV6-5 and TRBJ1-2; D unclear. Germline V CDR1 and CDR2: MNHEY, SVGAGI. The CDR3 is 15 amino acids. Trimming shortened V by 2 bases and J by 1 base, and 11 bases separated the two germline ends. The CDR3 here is CASSYVPQDNYGYTF. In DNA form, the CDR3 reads TGTGCCAGCAGTTACGTTCCACAAGATAACTATGGCTACACCTTC.

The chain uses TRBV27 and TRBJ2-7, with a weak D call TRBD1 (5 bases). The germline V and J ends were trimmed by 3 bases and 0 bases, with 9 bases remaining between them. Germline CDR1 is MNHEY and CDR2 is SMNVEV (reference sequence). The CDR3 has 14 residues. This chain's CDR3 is CASSLGRDSYEQYF. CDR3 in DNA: TGTGCCAGCAGTTTGGGCAGGGACTCCTACGAGCAGTACTTC.

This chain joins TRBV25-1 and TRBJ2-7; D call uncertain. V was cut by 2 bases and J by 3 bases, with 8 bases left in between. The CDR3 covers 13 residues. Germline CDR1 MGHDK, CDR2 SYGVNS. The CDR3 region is CASSEQIYYEQYF. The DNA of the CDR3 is TGTGCCAGCAGTGAACAGATCTACTACGAGCAGTACTTC.

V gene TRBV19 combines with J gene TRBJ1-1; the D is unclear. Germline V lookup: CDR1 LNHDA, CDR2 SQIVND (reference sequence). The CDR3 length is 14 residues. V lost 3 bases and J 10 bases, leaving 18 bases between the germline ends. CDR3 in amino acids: CASSMEGTLTRAFF. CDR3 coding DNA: TGTGCCAGTAGTATGGAAGGCACACTAACGCGAGCTTTCTTT.

The CDR3, as DNA: TGTGCCAGCAGCTTGGTGGCAGGGAGTAATGAAAAACTGTTTTTT. This sequence encodes CASSLVAGSNEKLFF. The chain has TRBV5-6 and TRBJ1-4; D is perhaps TRBD1 (5 bases). Looked up from germline, CDR1 is SGHDT and CDR2 is YYEEEE. Deletions cut 0 bases from V and 4 bases from J, with 10 bases between. The CDR3 is 15 residues long. The complete variable domain, with remaining parts taken from reference TRBV5-6 and TRBJ1-4, reads DAGVTQSPTHLIKTRGQQVTLRCSPKSGHDTVSWYQQALGQGPQFIFQYYEEEERQRGNFPDRFSGHQFPNYSSELNVNALLLGDSALYLCASSLVAGSNEKLFFGSGTQLSVL.

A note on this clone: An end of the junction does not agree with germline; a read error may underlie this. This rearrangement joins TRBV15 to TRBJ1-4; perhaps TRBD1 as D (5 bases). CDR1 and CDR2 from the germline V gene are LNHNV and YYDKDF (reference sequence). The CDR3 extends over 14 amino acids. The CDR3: CASSMGRNNEKLFF. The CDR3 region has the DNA TGTGCCTCCAGCATGGGACGGAACAATGAAAAACTGTTTTTT.

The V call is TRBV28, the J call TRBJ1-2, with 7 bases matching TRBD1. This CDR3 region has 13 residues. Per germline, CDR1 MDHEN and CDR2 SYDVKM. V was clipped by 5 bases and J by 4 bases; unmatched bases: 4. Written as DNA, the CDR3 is TGTGCCAGCAGTCCACAGGGGACCTATGGCTACACCTTC. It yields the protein CASSPQGTYGYTF.

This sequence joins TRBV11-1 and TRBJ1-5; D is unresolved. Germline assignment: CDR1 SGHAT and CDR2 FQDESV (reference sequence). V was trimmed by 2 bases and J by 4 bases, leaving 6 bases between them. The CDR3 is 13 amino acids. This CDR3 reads CASSLRDNQPQHF. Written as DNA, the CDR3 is TGTGCCAGCAGCTTACGGGATAATCAGCCCCAGCATTTT.

The CDR3 reads CASSLGQSNEKLFF. In nucleotides, the CDR3 is TGTGCCAGCAGCTTGGGACAGTCTAATGAAAAACTGTTTTTT. V gene TRBV13 combines with J gene TRBJ1-4; 7 positions match TRBD1. With 3 bases clipped from V and 3 bases from J, the junction kept 1 base outside the gene matches. This CDR3 spans 14 amino acids. Per the germline V gene, CDR1 is PRHDT and CDR2 is FYEKMQ (reference sequence).